A selection of T cell receptor beta chains follows, all from one sample in a study of shared clonotypes between healthy human individuals. Only in-frame clones appear in the TCRdb table, and some are missing; sequencing was by immunoSEQ multiplex PCR. The repertoire holds 2 million to 2.5 million clones, with over 85% as singletons. Sequencing input: naive CD4+ T cells from PBMCs. The origin of the receptors is a man aged 18 to 30 in good health. Some clones in this sample may be carry-over from other donors' samples. CDR3s include the opening cysteine and the closing phenylalanine or tryptophan. The D gene is left open where the match is weak. Clone size appears in some rows only: once, few, many, or a class for an expanded clone.

CDR3aa,CDR3nt,d_gene,v_gene,abundance,j_gene
CASSLTDSSNEQFF,TGTGCCAGCAGCTTAACTGACAGTTCCAATGAGCAGTTCTTC,.,TRBV7-9,.,TRBJ2-1
CASSQYSTDTQYF,TGTGCCAGCAGCCAATACAGCACAGATACGCAGTATTTT,.,TRBV7-9,.,TRBJ2-3
CASSGSGGSYNEQFF,TGTGCCAGCAGTGGGTCGGGAGGATCCTACAATGAGCAGTTCTTC,TRBD2,TRBV2,.,TRBJ2-1
CATRMAGGSYEQYF,TGTGCCACCCGGATGGCGGGGGGCAGCTACGAGCAGTACTTC,TRBD2,TRBV6-1,once,TRBJ2-7
CASSPGTGPYGYTF,TGTGCCAGCAGCCCCGGGACAGGGCCCTATGGCTACACCTTC,TRBD1,TRBV7-2,.,TRBJ1-2
CASSIMQNGNTIYF,TGTGCCAGCAGTATCATGCAGAATGGAAACACCATATATTTT,.,TRBV28,.,TRBJ1-3
CASSLAGQGGRAFF,TGTGCCAGCAGCTTAGCGGGACAAGGGGGGCGAGCTTTCTTT,.,TRBV7-9,.,TRBJ1-1
CASSPVGVNEQFF,TGTGCCAGCAGCCCTGTGGGGGTCAATGAGCAGTTCTTC,.,TRBV9,.,TRBJ2-1
CSVDTWGSQRDRNQETQYF,TGCAGCGTTGATACATGGGGATCGCAAAGGGACAGGAACCAAGAGACCCAGTACTTC,TRBD1,TRBV29-1,.,TRBJ2-5
CASSEGAGAHNQPQHF,TGTGCCAGCAGTGAAGGGGCAGGGGCACACAATCAGCCCCAGCATTTT,.,TRBV6-1,once,TRBJ1-5
CAWIRDRGTEAFF,TGTGCCTGGATCCGGGACAGGGGAACTGAAGCTTTCTTT,TRBD1,TRBV30,.,TRBJ1-1
CASSSLWDWTANYEQYF,TGCGCCAGCAGCAGCCTATGGGATTGGACAGCAAACTACGAGCAGTACTTC,.,TRBV5-1,once,TRBJ2-7
CASRQDRDSYEQYF,TGTGCCAGCAGACAAGACAGAGACTCCTACGAGCAGTACTTC,.,TRBV5-4,.,TRBJ2-7
CASSQGLQETQYF,TGTGCCAGCAGCCAAGGATTACAAGAGACCCAGTACTTC,.,TRBV14,.,TRBJ2-5
CASSPRTAPEDGYTF,TGCGCCAGCAGCCCAAGGACCGCCCCGGAGGATGGCTACACCTTC,.,TRBV4-1,.,TRBJ1-2
CASSLARGPYNEQFF,TGTGCCAGCAGCTTAGCAAGGGGTCCATACAATGAGCAGTTCTTC,.,TRBV7-9,.,TRBJ2-1
CASSYSRGNTEAFF,TGTGCCAGCAGTTACTCGCGGGGGAACACTGAAGCTTTCTTT,.,TRBV6-5,.,TRBJ1-1
CASSWVHVTPDTQYF,TGTGCCAGCAGTTGGGTCCACGTAACCCCAGATACGCAGTATTTT,.,TRBV28,.,TRBJ2-3
CASSDRATHQPQHF,TGTGCCAGCAGTGATCGGGCTACCCATCAGCCCCAGCATTTT,.,TRBV6-1,.,TRBJ1-5
CASSRQAGSYEQYF,TGTGCCAGCAGCCGACAAGCGGGCTCCTACGAGCAGTACTTC,.,TRBV11-1,.,TRBJ2-7
CASSLGLAGGPGYYNEQFF,TGTGCCAGCAGCCTCGGACTAGCGGGAGGGCCGGGGTACTACAATGAGCAGTTCTTC,TRBD2,TRBV7-7,.,TRBJ2-1
CASSFEASASSYEQYF,TGTGCCAGCAGCTTTGAAGCTAGCGCGAGCTCCTACGAGCAGTACTTC,.,TRBV7-2,.,TRBJ2-7
CASRTGGLYEQYF,TGTGCCAGCAGAACGGGAGGGCTATACGAGCAGTACTTC,TRBD2,TRBV6-1,.,TRBJ2-7
CASSQEEYGTLNTEAFF,TGCGCCAGCAGCCAAGAGGAATACGGGACATTGAACACTGAAGCTTTCTTT,.,TRBV4-1,.,TRBJ1-1
CASSMSGGTTDTQYF,TGTGCCAGTAGCATGTCGGGGGGAACCACAGATACGCAGTATTTT,TRBD2,TRBV19,.,TRBJ2-3
CASSIKGASGREIYNEQFF,TGTGCCAGTAGTATCAAGGGGGCTAGCGGGAGGGAGATATACAATGAGCAGTTCTTC,TRBD2,TRBV19,once,TRBJ2-1
CASSVRENSGTQYF,TGTGCCAGCAGCGTCAGGGAGAATTCGGGTACGCAGTATTTT,.,TRBV9,.,TRBJ2-3
CASSLGWGNTGANVLTF,TGTGCCAGCAGCTTGGGCTGGGGCAACACTGGGGCCAACGTCCTGACTTTC,.,TRBV7-9,once,TRBJ2-6
CASSLNSRGGSGYYEQYF,TGTGCCAGCAGCTTAAACAGCCGAGGCGGGTCTGGCTATTACGAGCAGTACTTC,.,TRBV7-3,.,TRBJ2-7
CAISPQRPHEQYF,TGTGCCATCAGTCCCCAGCGGCCCCACGAGCAGTACTTC,.,TRBV10-3,.,TRBJ2-7
CASSLGTGRMNTEAFF,TGTGCCAGCAGCTTAGGAACAGGACGTATGAACACTGAAGCTTTCTTT,.,TRBV5-4,.,TRBJ1-1
CASSLLGTLQETQYF,TGCGCCAGCAGCCTCCTAGGGACCCTCCAAGAGACCCAGTACTTC,.,TRBV4-1,.,TRBJ2-5
CASSLGPWTGKYEQYF,TGCGCCAGCAGCTTAGGCCCTTGGACAGGTAAATACGAGCAGTACTTC,TRBD1,TRBV5-1,.,TRBJ2-7
CASSTDRATDTQYF,TGTGCCAGTAGTACGGACAGGGCCACAGATACGCAGTATTTT,TRBD1,TRBV19,.,TRBJ2-3
CSVVVGRTYEQYF,TGCAGCGTTGTGGTCGGAAGAACCTACGAGCAGTACTTC,.,TRBV29-1,.,TRBJ2-7
CASSSQGRSYNEQFF,TGTGCCAGCAGTAGTCAGGGACGCTCCTACAATGAGCAGTTCTTC,.,TRBV28,.,TRBJ2-1
CASSLTHFGGTASSYEQYF,TGTGCCAGCAGCTTGACCCACTTTGGGGGGACGGCCAGCTCCTACGAGCAGTACTTC,.,TRBV7-6,once,TRBJ2-7
CSAGVSQETQYF,TGCAGCGCAGGGGTTAGCCAAGAGACCCAGTACTTC,.,TRBV29-1,.,TRBJ2-5
CASSSLTGTSGYNEQFF,TGTGCCAGCAGCTCTCTCACCGGGACTAGCGGATACAATGAGCAGTTCTTC,TRBD2,TRBV11-3,.,TRBJ2-1
CASTLEGTAGYEQYF,TGCGCCAGCACCCTTGAGGGGACAGCAGGTTACGAGCAGTACTTC,TRBD1,TRBV5-1,.,TRBJ2-7
CASSPLGGQDPNEQFF,TGTGCCAGCAGCCCACTGGGAGGTCAGGACCCCAATGAGCAGTTCTTC,.,TRBV11-3,.,TRBJ2-1
CASSLAPGEGETQYF,TGTGCCAGCAGCTTGGCCCCGGGGGAGGGAGAGACCCAGTACTTC,TRBD2,TRBV5-5,.,TRBJ2-5
CASSPDSANYGYTF,TGTGCCAGCAGTCCGGACAGTGCTAACTATGGCTACACCTTC,.,TRBV2,.,TRBJ1-2
CASSTDRGRTNYGYTF,TGTGCCAGCAGCACCGACAGGGGGAGAACAAACTATGGCTACACCTTC,TRBD1,TRBV7-9,.,TRBJ1-2
CASSPAFGQNYSYEQYF,TGTGCCAGCTCACCCGCTTTCGGACAGAATTACTCCTACGAGCAGTACTTC,.,TRBV18,.,TRBJ2-7
CASSPRRGTDTQYF,TGTGCCAGCAGTCCGCGGAGGGGCACAGATACGCAGTATTTT,.,TRBV28,.,TRBJ2-3
CASSVQGQDGYTF,TGTGCCAGCAGTGTCCAGGGGCAGGATGGCTACACCTTC,.,TRBV28,.,TRBJ1-2
CASSPTANTEAFF,TGTGCCAGCAGTCCAACGGCGAACACTGAAGCTTTCTTT,.,TRBV6-5,.,TRBJ1-1
CASSQEGGNQPQHF,TGCGCCAGCAGCCAAGAAGGGGGAAATCAGCCCCAGCATTTT,.,TRBV4-1,.,TRBJ1-5
CASKFGGTANTGELFF,TGTGCCAGCAAATTCGGGGGTACCGCGAACACCGGGGAGCTGTTTTTT,.,TRBV27,.,TRBJ2-2
CASSPPWRDTEAFF,TGTGCCAGCAGTCCGCCGTGGAGGGACACTGAAGCTTTCTTT,.,TRBV5-6,few,TRBJ1-1
CASSLQAWVDSGANVLTF,TGCGCCAGCAGCCTACAAGCGTGGGTTGATTCCGGGGCCAACGTCCTGACTTTC,.,TRBV4-1,.,TRBJ2-6
CASSPRTGGTSGRQASQYF,TGTGCCAGCAGCCCCAGGACAGGCGGGACTAGCGGACGTCAGGCGTCGCAGTATTTT,TRBD2,TRBV7-2,once,TRBJ2-3
CAIKARDTNSYEQYF,TGTGCCATCAAGGCCCGGGACACCAACTCCTACGAGCAGTACTTC,.,TRBV10-3,.,TRBJ2-7